Given below is one TCR beta chain in context. The data were taken from a study of blood T cell repertoires in COVID-19. TCRdb's copy holds only in-frame clones and misses some; the assay was immunoSEQ multiplex PCR. This table holds nearly 200,000 clones, more than 70% found once. The sequence was collected from a woman aged 35 to 49 who had recovered from COVID-19. The sequencing input was peripheral blood.

The CDR3 spells CASSQYGDLSNQPQHF. CDR3 sequence (DNA): TGTGCCAGCAGTCAGTACGGGGATCTTAGCAATCAGCCCCAGCATTTT. The chain joins TRBV6-2 or TRBV6-3 to TRBJ1-5; D uncertain. V shed 5 bases and J shed 0 bases, with 14 bases lying between them. Germline CDR1 and CDR2: MNHEY and SVGEGT. The CDR3 spans 16 residues.